This is a list of T cell receptor beta chains from one sample in a study of blood T cell repertoires in COVID-19. Here immunoSEQ multiplex PCR was the method, and the copy in TCRdb shows in-frame clones only, minus some. The sample holds under 55,000 clones, approximately 80% seen once. The material sequenced was peripheral blood. The receptor source for this set is a human donor in a cohort sampled during active COVID-19. CDR3s include the opening cysteine and the closing phenylalanine or tryptophan. The D gene is left open where the match is weak. Not every row has a clone size; where given, it reads once, few, many or a size class.

v_call	clone_size	j_call	d_call	cdr3_aa	cdr3_nt
TRBV30	.	TRBJ2-3	.	CAWSDNRGGTDTQYF	TGTGCCTGGAGTGACAATAGGGGTGGGACAGATACGCAGTATTTT
TRBV7-9	few	TRBJ1-3	.	CAFPEQGYSGNTIYF	TGTGCCTTCCCCGAACAGGGCTACTCTGGAAACACCATATATTTT
TRBV28	few	TRBJ2-3	TRBD1	CASYGPGGGTDTQYF	TGTGCCAGCTACGGTCCAGGGGGCGGCACAGATACGCAGTATTTT
TRBV6-5	.	TRBJ1-2	TRBD1	CASGMTGTDYGYTF	TGTGCCAGCGGGATGACAGGGACAGACTATGGCTACACCTTC
TRBV4-3	.	TRBJ2-1	TRBD2	CASSQEPPSGSYNEQFF	TGCGCCAGCAGCCAAGAACCCCCCAGCGGGAGCTACAATGAGCAGTTCTTC
TRBV7-2	.	TRBJ2-7	.	CASSLGALRAGNEQYF	TGTGCCAGCAGCTTAGGGGCCCTCAGGGCAGGTAACGAGCAGTACTTC
TRBV7-7	.	TRBJ2-7	TRBD1	CASSLGQGQYEQYF	TGTGCTAGCAGCTTAGGACAGGGGCAATACGAGCAGTACTTC
TRBV6-5	.	TRBJ1-5	TRBD1	CASSTGGAPHQPQHF	TGTGCCAGCAGTACAGGGGGGGCCCCCCATCAGCCCCAGCATTTT
TRBV11-3	once	TRBJ2-5	.	CASTLSTGIQETQYF	TGTGCCAGCACCTTATCAACAGGGATCCAAGAGACCCAGTACTTC
TRBV19	.	TRBJ1-2	.	CASSTRQPSRYGYTF	TGTGCCAGTAGTACCCGACAGCCCTCTCGATATGGCTACACCTTC
TRBV12-3/TRBV12-4	.	TRBJ2-7	TRBD2	CASSSGGRALYF	TGTGCCAGCAGCTCTGGAGGGAGGGCCTTGTACTTC
TRBV3-1/TRBV3-2	once	TRBJ2-3	.	CASSQGREDTQYF	TGTGCCAGCAGCCAAGGGAGGGAAGATACGCAGTATTTT
TRBV11-3	.	TRBJ2-2	.	CASSPRGSGELFF	TGTGCCAGCAGCCCCAGGGGTTCCGGGGAGCTGTTTTTT
TRBV19	.	TRBJ2-3	.	CASTPTIQFTDTQYF	TGTGCCAGTACCCCGACTATTCAATTCACAGATACGCAGTATTTT
TRBV3-1/TRBV3-2	.	TRBJ1-1	.	CASSQDAAVEAFF	TGTGCCAGCAGCCAAGATGCGGCAGTTGAAGCTTTCTTT
TRBV4-1	.	TRBJ1-1	TRBD1	CASSQAAGTGVSTEAFF	TGCGCCAGCAGCCAAGCTGCCGGGACAGGGGTGAGCACTGAAGCTTTCTTT
TRBV6-5	few	TRBJ2-7	TRBD1	CASRQPGQSYEQYF	TGTGCCAGCAGGCAACCGGGACAGAGCTACGAGCAGTACTTC
TRBV7-8	.	TRBJ2-3	TRBD2	CASSSRLARRADTQYF	TGTGCCAGCAGCTCGAGACTAGCGAGAAGGGCAGATACGCAGTATTTT
TRBV7-2	.	TRBJ2-7	TRBD1	CASSYDREYEQYF	TGTGCCAGCAGCTACGACAGGGAGTACGAGCAGTACTTC
TRBV4-3	once	TRBJ1-5	.	CASSGAINQPQHF	TGCGCCAGCAGCGGGGCGATCAATCAGCCCCAGCATTTT
TRBV5-4	.	TRBJ2-1	TRBD2	CASSRTSGGYYNEQFF	TGTGCCAGCAGCAGGACTAGCGGGGGGTACTACAATGAGCAGTTCTTC
TRBV6-5	.	TRBJ2-1	.	CASSRRVGLHEQFF	TGTGCCAGCAGCCGCAGGGTTGGCCTCCATGAGCAGTTCTTC
TRBV28	.	TRBJ2-5	TRBD2	CASRPAGPRETQYF	TGTGCCAGCAGACCAGCGGGGCCCCGAGAGACCCAGTACTTC
TRBV11-3	.	TRBJ1-1	.	CASSLNLNTEAFF	TGTGCCAGCAGCTTAAACTTGAACACTGAAGCTTTCTTT
TRBV7-9	few	TRBJ2-3	TRBD2	CASEAGDGADTQYF	TGTGCCAGTGAAGCGGGAGATGGCGCAGATACGCAGTATTTT
TRBV24-1	.	TRBJ1-2	TRBD1	CATSDRRDTGGSGYTF	TGTGCCACCAGTGATCGACGCGATACAGGGGGATCGGGCTACACCTTC
TRBV19	.	TRBJ2-3	TRBD1	CASSPRTGGRGTDTQYF	TGTGCCAGTAGTCCCAGGACAGGGGGAAGGGGCACAGATACGCAGTATTTT
TRBV11-3	.	TRBJ2-3	.	CASSLALMIAISTDTQYF	TGTGCCAGCAGCCTCGCTTTGATGATAGCGATTAGCACAGATACGCAGTATTTT
TRBV30	once	TRBJ2-1	.	CAWSAQGSDEQFF	TGTGCCTGGAGTGCACAGGGTTCGGATGAGCAGTTCTTC
TRBV28	.	TRBJ1-4	.	CASASPDILFF	TGTGCCAGCGCCAGCCCGGACATCCTGTTTTTT
TRBV28	once	TRBJ1-2	TRBD1	CASSFLTGGVGYGYTF	TGTGCCAGCAGTTTCCTGACAGGGGGCGTGGGGTACGGCTACACCTTC
TRBV11-2	.	TRBJ2-3	.	CASSLRRRSGTSTDTQYF	TGTGCCAGCAGCTTACGTAGACGGTCGGGGACTAGCACAGATACGCAGTATTTT
TRBV3-1/TRBV3-2	.	TRBJ2-7	TRBD2	CASSQGTSGRAGEQYF	TGTGCCAGCAGCCAGGGAACTAGCGGGAGGGCTGGCGAGCAGTACTTC
TRBV3-1/TRBV3-2	.	TRBJ1-2	TRBD1	CASSQNPQGVMDGYTF	TGTGCCAGCAGCCAAAACCCACAGGGGGTAATGGATGGCTACACCTTC
TRBV7-3	.	TRBJ2-5	.	CASSRDWGETQYF	TGTGCCAGCAGCAGGGACTGGGGGGAGACCCAGTACTTC
TRBV3-1/TRBV3-2	.	TRBJ2-3	.	CASSPTGVSTDTQYF	TGTGCCAGCAGCCCCACGGGAGTTAGCACAGATACGCAGTATTTT
TRBV28	.	TRBJ2-7	.	CASEGQNSYEQYF	TGTGCCAGCGAAGGACAAAACTCCTACGAGCAGTACTTC
TRBV18	.	TRBJ1-1	.	CASSQGTDNTEAFF	TGTGCCAGCTCCCAGGGGACCGATAACACTGAAGCTTTCTTT
TRBV6-6	.	TRBJ2-7	.	CASSYWLDEQYF	TGTGCCAGCAGTTATTGGCTGGACGAGCAGTACTTC
TRBV7-2	.	TRBJ2-1	.	CASSLGPITYNEQFF	TGTGCCAGCAGCTTAGGTCCCATCACCTACAATGAGCAGTTCTTC
TRBV11-3	.	TRBJ2-3	.	CASSSPATDTQYF	TGTGCCAGCAGCTCACCTGCGACAGATACGCAGTATTTT
TRBV27	.	TRBJ2-3	.	CASSLWGNPVDTDTQYF	TGTGCCAGCAGTTTATGGGGCAACCCGGTGGACACAGATACGCAGTATTTT
TRBV27	.	TRBJ2-3	TRBD2	CASTEIRLAGGTDTQYF	TGTGCCAGTACAGAAATCAGGCTAGCGGGAGGAACAGATACGCAGTATTTT
TRBV10-1	.	TRBJ2-6	.	CASSPGEFGANVLTF	TGCGCCAGCAGTCCTGGGGAGTTTGGGGCCAACGTCCTGACTTTC
TRBV19	.	TRBJ2-7	TRBD1	CASSRRTGGIYEQYF	TGTGCCAGTAGTAGACGGACAGGGGGAATCTACGAGCAGTACTTC
TRBV6-5	few	TRBJ2-7	TRBD2	CASSLGLELNYEQYF	TGTGCCAGCAGCTTAGGACTAGAACTAAACTACGAGCAGTACTTC
TRBV6-5	few	TRBJ2-3	.	CASSYGGSDLDTQYF	TGTGCCAGCAGTTACGGCGGTAGCGACTTAGATACGCAGTATTTT
TRBV18	few	TRBJ1-3	.	CASSPPSRNTIYF	TGTGCCAGCTCACCACCGAGCAGAAACACCATATATTTT
TRBV29-1	once	TRBJ2-1	.	CSVGGQYNEQFF	TGCAGCGTTGGGGGGCAGTACAATGAGCAGTTCTTC
TRBV5-1	.	TRBJ2-7	.	CASSFDREDNEQYF	TGCGCCAGCAGCTTCGACAGGGAGGACAACGAGCAGTACTTC
TRBV28	few	TRBJ2-7	TRBD2	CASTYLAGPSYEQYF	TGTGCCAGCACGTACCTAGCGGGCCCCTCCTACGAGCAGTACTTC
TRBV4-2	.	TRBJ1-4	.	CASSQTARSSNEKLFF	TGTGCCAGCAGCCAAACAGCACGGTCTTCTAATGAAAAACTGTTTTTT
TRBV4-3	few	TRBJ1-6	.	CASSQDLSRMGDNSPLHF	TGCGCCAGCAGCCAAGACCTCTCCCGGATGGGAGATAATTCACCCCTCCACTTT
TRBV10-3	.	TRBJ1-2	.	CAISESGGAGYGYTF	TGTGCCATCAGTGAGTCTGGGGGCGCTGGCTATGGCTACACCTTC